Following are 28 T cell receptor beta chains from one sample sequenced in a study of blood T cell repertoires in COVID-19. The data were produced by immunoSEQ multiplex PCR, yet TCRdb's version contains in-frame clones alone and is incomplete. The table has about 240,000 clones, around 86% seen once; the top ten hold approximately 2%. Sequencing was carried out using peripheral blood. The receptors were gathered from a man younger than 40 who had recovered from COVID-19.

This clone was detected only once. The chain is built from TRBV27 and TRBJ1-4; maybe TRBD1 (5 bases). V lost 0 bases and J lost 11, with 19 bases in between. CDR3 length equals 16 residues. Germline CDR1 is MNHEY and CDR2 is SMNVEV (reference sequence). As DNA, the CDR3 is TGTGCCAGCAGTTTATCCCAGCCTACCGGGGGGGGTAAACTGTTTTTT. Its translation: CASSLSQPTGGGKLFF. The variable domain in full, completed from reference TRBV27 and TRBJ1-4, reads EAQVTQNPRYLITVTGKKLTVTCSQNMNHEYMSWYRQDPGLGLRQIYYSMNVEVTDKGDVPEGYKVSRKEKRNFPLILESPSPNQTSLYFCASSLSQPTGGGKLFFGSGTQLSVL.

The chain uses TRBV29-1 and TRBJ1-2; TRBD1 aligns across 11 bases. Germline assignment: CDR1 SQVTM and CDR2 ANQGSEA. J gave up 7 bases and V 8 bases, and 9 bases lay outside the gene matches. This CDR3 comprises 13 residues. The CDR3: CSSTDRGHSGYTF. The CDR3 DNA reads as TGCAGCTCTACGGACAGGGGGCATTCTGGCTACACCTTC.

The CDR3 spells CASSLGGGSSYEQYV. The CDR3 DNA reads as TGTGCCAGCAGTTTAGGCGGTGGGAGCTCCTACGAGCAGTACGTC. The gene calls are TRBV28 and TRBJ2-7; the D gene is possibly TRBD2 (5 bases). This CDR3 region has 15 residues. Germline V gene data show CDR1 as MDHEN and CDR2 as SYDVKM. Trimming stripped 2 bases from V and 0 bases from J, with 11 bases between.

This chain links TRBV14 with TRBJ2-3, with 15 bases lining up with TRBD2. The germline V gene encodes CDR1 SGHDN and CDR2 FVKESK. Germline trimming cut 0 bases from V and 6 bases from J; bases unmatched to any gene: 7. The CDR3 extends over 18 amino acids. CDR3 protein: CASSQDIGTSGGSDTQYF. DNA of the CDR3: TGTGCCAGCAGCCAAGATATAGGGACTAGCGGGGGGAGCGATACGCAGTATTTT.

The genes are TRBV5-6 and TRBJ1-3, with D unclear. The CDR3 contains 17 residues. Trimming shortened V by 0 bases and J by 4 bases, and 17 bases separated the two germline ends. Germline V gene data show CDR1 as SGHDT and CDR2 as YYEEEE. The CDR3 here is CASSLGSRGRPGNTIYF. The CDR3 nucleotides read TGTGCCAGCAGCTTGGGGTCACGAGGTCGACCAGGAAACACCATATATTTT.

This clone was recorded only once. The chain couples TRBV3-1 (or the pseudogene TRBV3-2) to TRBJ2-5, with unresolved D. Germline loops: CDR1 LGHDT, CDR2 YNNKEL (reference sequence). V gave up 4 bases and J gave up 3 bases, with 6 bases separating them. The CDR3 sequence is 12 residues long. The CDR3 region has the DNA TGTGCCAGCAGCCCTTTTGAAGAGACCCAGTACTTC. Amino acid sequence: CASSPFEETQYF.

The gene calls are TRBV6-5 and TRBJ1-5; 7 bases map to TRBD1. J gave up 7 bases and V 5 bases, and 8 bases lay outside the gene matches. Germline loops: CDR1 MNHEY, CDR2 SVGAGI. The CDR3 sequence is 14 residues long. In DNA form, the CDR3 reads TGTGCCAGCAGTACAGGGGACCGGGGGCAGCCCCAGCATTTT. Translated, it gives CASSTGDRGQPQHF.

This clone appeared a few times. CDR3 DNA sequence: TGTGCCAGCAGTTGGAGGACAGGGGGCTTGTATGGCTACACCTTC. Translating it yields CASSWRTGGLYGYTF. The chain joins TRBV2 to TRBJ1-2; TRBD1 matches 11 bases. The CDR3 consists of 15 residues. After removal of 5 bases from V and 5 bases from J, the junction contained 7 bases not matched to a gene. Germline assignment: CDR1 SNHLY and CDR2 FYNNEI.

The genes are TRBV7-3 and TRBJ2-1, with D possibly TRBD2 on 6 matching bases. Trimming removed 5 bases at V and 5 bases at J, with 13 bases between. The germline gives CDR1 SGHTA, CDR2 FQGTGA. The CDR3 loop spans 14 amino acids. The CDR3 region is CASSIRGNHNEQFF. CDR3 DNA: TGTGCCAGCAGCATCCGGGGGAACCACAATGAGCAGTTCTTC.

The V and J genes are TRBV19 and TRBJ1-1, with D possibly matching TRBD1 (5 bases). Trimming removed 3 bases at V and 0 bases at J, with 11 bases between. CDR1 is LNHDA, CDR2 SQIVND, per germline (reference sequence). This CDR3 contains 15 residues. CDR3 DNA: TGTGCCAGTAGTATTCGGGGGACCCTGAACACTGAAGCTTTCTTT. It specifies CASSIRGTLNTEAFF.

Concerning this clone: The germline gene is not matched at one end of the junction; a read error may be the cause. The V gene is TRBV7-9, the J gene TRBJ1-2, with 9 bases aligning to TRBD1. The CDR3 is made up of 14 amino acids. Germline CDR1 and CDR2: SEHNR and FQNEAQ (reference sequence). This CDR3 is CASTLIRTGDGYTF. As DNA, the CDR3 is TGTGCCAGCACCTTAATCCGGACAGGGGATGGCTACACCTTC. Complete variable domain (other parts from reference TRBV7-9 and TRBJ1-2): DTGVSQNPRHKITKRGQNVTFRCDPISEHNRLYWYRQTLGQGPEFLTYFQNEAQLEKSRLLSDRFSAERPKGSFSTLEIQRTEQGDSAMYLCASTLIRTGDGYTFGSGTRLTVV.

The chain joins TRBV7-9 to TRBJ2-3, with 9 bases matching TRBD2. Germline CDR1 reads SEHNR; CDR2 reads FQNEAQ (reference sequence). With 5 bases clipped from V and 2 bases from J, the junction kept 5 bases outside the gene matches. The CDR3 is 15 amino acids. In DNA, the CDR3 is TGTGCCAGCAGCCGCGTAGCGGGGGACACAGATACGCAGTATTTT. This gives the protein CASSRVAGDTDTQYF.

The V call is TRBV10-3, the J call TRBJ2-7, with 10 bases aligning to TRBD2. Germline CDR1 and CDR2: ENHRY and SYGVKD. J lost 5 bases, V lost 8 bases, and 9 bases had no gene match. This CDR3 is 14 amino acids long. Here the CDR3 reads CAILPSGGGNEQYF. For the CDR3, the DNA is TGTGCCATCCTTCCTAGCGGGGGAGGCAACGAGCAGTACTTC.

The chain has TRBV7-9 and TRBJ2-3; TRBD2 agrees at 14 bases. J was trimmed by 3 bases and V by 5 bases; bases with no gene match: 4. The CDR3 covers 16 residues. Germline V gene data show CDR1 as SEHNR and CDR2 as FQNEAQ (reference sequence). Written as DNA, the CDR3 is TGTGCCAGCAGCCTGGGGACTAGCGGGGGAACAGATACGCAGTATTTT. Amino acids: CASSLGTSGGTDTQYF.

The chain combines TRBV7-6 with TRBJ2-1, with D possibly TRBD1 on 6 matching bases. Per the germline V gene, CDR1 is SGHVS and CDR2 is FNYEAQ. The CDR3 has 15 amino acids. V gave up 2 bases and J gave up 3 bases, with 11 bases separating them. CDR3 DNA sequence: TGTGCCAGCAGCTTACACAGGGACCTCTACAATGAGCAGTTCTTC. It is translated as CASSLHRDLYNEQFF.

This chain joins TRBV6-5 and TRBJ2-5; D gene uncertain. V lost 6 bases, J lost 1 base, and 3 bases lay in between. Germline loops: CDR1 MNHEY, CDR2 SVGAGI. The CDR3 spans 11 residues. Here the CDR3 reads CASSFQETQYF. The DNA for the CDR3 is TGTGCCAGCAGCTTCCAAGAGACCCAGTACTTC.

The chain joins TRBV28 to TRBJ2-5, with 7 bases fitting TRBD1. The CDR3 has 14 residues. V lost 2 bases to trimming and J lost 1 base; unmatched junction nucleotides: 1. Germline CDR1 reads MDHEN; CDR2 reads SYDVKM. The chain's CDR3 is CASSLGDSQETQYF. The CDR3 coding sequence is TGTGCCAGCAGTTTAGGGGACAGCCAAGAGACCCAGTACTTC.

The chain couples TRBV7-8 to TRBJ2-1; TRBD2 is a possible D gene (6 bases). The germline CDR1 and CDR2 sequences are SGHVS and FQNEAQ. This CDR3 is built from 17 residues. Trimming shortened V by 7 bases and J by 2 bases, and 21 bases separated the two germline ends. The CDR3 DNA sequence: TGTGCCAGCACCCAGAGTGGAGTGTCGGGGGCCTACAATGAGCAGTTCTTC. Its protein product is CASTQSGVSGAYNEQFF.

This clone was seen a handful of times. Here the CDR3 DNA reads TGTGCCAGCAGTTACTCCGGGACTCCGCAAGAGACCCAGTACTTC. Its protein is CASSYSGTPQETQYF. V is TRBV6-6 and J is TRBJ2-5, with D possibly being TRBD2 (6 bases). Germline values: CDR1 MNHNY, CDR2 SVGAGI (reference sequence). Trimming took 0 bases from V and 2 from J, leaving 10 bases between them. The length of the CDR3 is 15 residues.

This chain links TRBV4-1 with TRBJ1-2, with TRBD1 matching 7 bases. The V gene's germline CDR1 is MGHRA and CDR2 YSYEKL. The length of the CDR3 is 14 residues. V trimming: 4 bases; J trimming: 1 base; junction bases outside the gene matches: 3. CDR3: CASSPTGVNYGYTF. The CDR3 DNA sequence: TGCGCCAGCAGCCCCACAGGGGTTAACTATGGCTACACCTTC.

The V call is TRBV19, the J call TRBJ1-5; D is uncertain. V dropped 4 bases and J dropped 0 bases, with 4 bases sitting between them. Per germline, CDR1 LNHDA and CDR2 SQIVND (reference sequence). The CDR3 contains 13 residues. In DNA, the CDR3 is TGTGCCAGTAGTACCTTTAGCAATCAGCCCCAGCATTTT. Amino acid sequence: CASSTFSNQPQHF.

V usage is TRBV18 and J usage is TRBJ1-1; D not certain. With 6 bases removed from V and 7 bases from J, the gap between germline ends came to 21 bases. This CDR3 has 15 amino acids. CDR1 is KGHSH and CDR2 is LQKENI in the germline V gene. The CDR3 protein is CASSPTGAGDGEAFF. Written as DNA, the CDR3 is TGTGCCAGCTCCCCCACGGGAGCTGGAGATGGTGAAGCTTTCTTT.

This clone was counted a few times. This rearrangement joins TRBV5-1 to TRBJ2-2, with D unclear. The germline V gene encodes CDR1 SGHRS and CDR2 YFSETQ. The CDR3 length is 12 residues. Trimming removed 1 base from V and 5 bases from J, with 3 bases in between. CDR3 region: CASSLYTGELFF. As DNA, the CDR3 is TGCGCCAGCAGCTTGTATACCGGGGAGCTGTTTTTT.

This clone was counted a few times. The genes are TRBV5-6 and TRBJ1-1; D gene ambiguous. Germline CDR1 reads SGHDT; CDR2 reads YYEEEE. The CDR3 is 13 amino acids. With 0 bases removed from V and 10 bases from J, the gap between germline ends came to 13 bases. Here the CDR3 reads CASSLGFSETAFF. CDR3 nucleotide sequence: TGTGCCAGCAGCTTGGGCTTCTCGGAGACAGCTTTCTTT.

The chain combines TRBV5-1 with TRBJ1-5, with D possibly being TRBD1 (5 bases). The ends were cut back, 4 bases at V and 0 bases at J, with 11 bases in the middle. The CDR3 has 15 amino acids. Germline lookup yields CDR1 SGHRS and CDR2 YFSETQ. CDR3 loop: CASSPWGDSNQPQHF. DNA of the CDR3: TGCGCCAGCAGCCCGTGGGGGGATAGCAATCAGCCCCAGCATTTT.

The chain uses TRBV28 and TRBJ2-2; 8 bases map to TRBD2. There are 13 residues in the CDR3. CDR1 is MDHEN and CDR2 is SYDVKM in the germline V gene. Unmatched junction bases numbered 5, after V lost 11 bases and J lost 3 bases. The CDR3 nucleotides are TGTGCCGGACTAGCCTCGGACACCGGGGAGCTGTTTTTT. Amino acids: CAGLASDTGELFF.

The genes are TRBV7-8 and TRBJ2-1; the D gene is possibly TRBD2 (7 bases). Trimming removed 5 bases from V and 12 bases from J, with 26 bases in between. In germline, CDR1 is SGHVS, CDR2 FQNEAQ. CDR3 length: 16 amino acids. CDR3 DNA sequence: TGTGCCAGCAGCCCCGACTCTGGGGGGGCCGCCCGGGGGCAGTTCTTC. It is translated as CASSPDSGGAARGQFF.

This chain uses TRBV5-4 with TRBJ1-1; TRBD1 is a possible D gene (5 bases). V was clipped by 0 bases and J by 8 bases, with 11 bases between them. The CDR3 consists of 13 residues. The V gene's germline CDR1 is SGHNT and CDR2 YYREEE (reference sequence). The CDR3 DNA reads TGTGCCAGCAGCTTGGCAGGGCGTAGCGAAGCTTTCTTT. It is translated as CASSLAGRSEAFF.